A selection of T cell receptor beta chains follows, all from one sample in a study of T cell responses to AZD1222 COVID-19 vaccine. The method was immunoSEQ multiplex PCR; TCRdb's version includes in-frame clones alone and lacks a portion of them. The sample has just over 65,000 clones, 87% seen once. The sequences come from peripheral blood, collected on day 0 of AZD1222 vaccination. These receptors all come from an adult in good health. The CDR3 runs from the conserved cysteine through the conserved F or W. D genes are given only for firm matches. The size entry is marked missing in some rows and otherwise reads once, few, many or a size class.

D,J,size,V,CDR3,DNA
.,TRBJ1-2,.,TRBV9,CASSVDLGGNYGYTF,TGTGCCAGCAGCGTAGATTTGGGGGGGAACTATGGCTACACCTTC
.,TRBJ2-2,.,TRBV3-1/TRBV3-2,CASSQALQQGELFF,TGTGCCAGCAGCCAAGCACTACAGCAGGGAGAGCTGTTTTTT
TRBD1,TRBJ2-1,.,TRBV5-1,CASSLGQGRGYNEQFF,TGCGCCAGCAGCTTGGGACAGGGGCGCGGATACAATGAGCAGTTCTTC
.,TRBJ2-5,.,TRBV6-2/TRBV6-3,CASSYSISAPGTQYF,TGTGCCAGCAGTTACTCGATATCGGCCCCAGGGACCCAGTACTTC
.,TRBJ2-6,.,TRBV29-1,CSVEVSGANVLTF,TGCAGCGTTGAAGTCTCTGGGGCCAACGTCCTGACTTTC
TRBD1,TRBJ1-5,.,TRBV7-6,CASSSVQGANQPQHF,TGTGCCAGCAGCTCGGTACAGGGGGCAAATCAGCCCCAGCATTTT
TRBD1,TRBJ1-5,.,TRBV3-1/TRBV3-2,CASSQPGQGQPQHF,TGTGCCAGCAGCCAACCGGGACAGGGACAGCCCCAGCATTTT
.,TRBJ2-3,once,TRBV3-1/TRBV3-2,CASSQDRSRLTDTQYF,TGTGCCAGCAGCCAAGATCGCTCGCGCCTCACAGATACGCAGTATTTT
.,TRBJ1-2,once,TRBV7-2,CASSTPGAFWGYTF,TGTGCCAGCAGCACTCCAGGAGCGTTCTGGGGCTACACCTTC
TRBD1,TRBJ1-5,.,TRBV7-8,CASSLVGRGPSNQPQHF,TGTGCCAGCAGCTTAGTGGGCAGGGGGCCTAGCAATCAGCCCCAGCATTTT
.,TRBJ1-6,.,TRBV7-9,CASSFGGAYNSPLHF,TGTGCCAGCAGCTTCGGCGGGGCCTATAATTCACCCCTCCACTTT
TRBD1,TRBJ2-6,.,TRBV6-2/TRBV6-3,CASSYLRPGQGFFDLANVLTF,TGTGCCAGCAGTTACCTCCGTCCGGGACAGGGGTTCTTTGATTTGGCCAACGTCCTGACTTTC
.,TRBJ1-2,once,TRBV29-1,CSVEDQVANYGYTF,TGCAGCGTTGAAGACCAGGTAGCTAACTATGGCTACACCTTC
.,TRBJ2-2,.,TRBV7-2,CASSLDLNTGELFF,TGTGCCAGCAGCTTGGATCTGAACACCGGGGAGCTGTTTTTT
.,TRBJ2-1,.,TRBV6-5,CASRQNSGEQFF,TGTGCCAGCAGACAAAACAGCGGTGAGCAGTTCTTC